The 9 T cell receptor beta chains below were found in one sample sequenced in a study of a mutant IDH1 vaccine in newly diagnosed glioma. Time point indicated: baseline, week 1 (first vaccination visit). Described treatment: pre-vaccination baseline after standard-of-care therapy. Method: immunoSEQ multiplex PCR; TCRdb's copy keeps in-frame clones and lacks some. The data contain 25,000 to 35,000 clones, over 75% of them singletons. The sequencing here drew on PBMCs, taken from a glioma patient treated with radiotherapy, temozolomide or both. The source is a man aged 30 to 39 with glioma.

The CDR3 coding sequence is TGTGCCACAACCGGCTCAGGGGCCTACCAAGAGACCCAGTACTTC. Its protein product is CATTGSGAYQETQYF. The chain is built from TRBV15 and TRBJ2-5, with a weak D call TRBD1 (6 bases). The germline gives CDR1 LNHNV, CDR2 YYDKDF (reference sequence). This CDR3 spans 15 amino acids. V lost 9 bases and J 0 bases, leaving 17 bases between the germline ends.

The V gene is TRBV30, the J gene TRBJ2-1, with 8 positions matching TRBD2. The length of the CDR3 is 15 residues. CDR1 and CDR2 (germline): GTSNPN, SVGIG (reference sequence). Trimming cost V 3 bases and J 2 bases; bases outside gene matches: 6. CDR3 sequence reads: CAWRPSGRPYNEQFF. The CDR3 region has the DNA TGTGCCTGGAGGCCCAGCGGGAGACCCTACAATGAGCAGTTCTTC.

This clone appeared a single time. The rearrangement links TRBV13 to TRBJ2-3, with 9 bases lining up with TRBD1. This CDR3 region has 15 residues. The J segment lost 6 bases and the V segment lost 3 bases, leaving 7 bases of the junction unmatched. Germline lookup yields CDR1 PRHDT and CDR2 FYEKMQ (reference sequence). This chain's CDR3 is CASSFGTGFRDTQYF. Here the CDR3 DNA reads TGTGCCAGCAGCTTCGGGACAGGGTTTAGGGATACGCAGTATTTT.

The rearrangement uses TRBV6-1 and TRBJ2-7; no clear D. The V and J ends lost 2 bases and 6 bases respectively, with 11 bases between them. CDR1 is MNHNS and CDR2 is SASEGT in the germline V gene. This CDR3 spans 13 amino acids. The CDR3 sequence is CASSEWDGSEQYF. The DNA of the CDR3 is TGTGCCAGCAGTGAATGGGATGGAAGCGAGCAGTACTTC.

The V and J genes are TRBV7-9 and TRBJ2-2, with D possibly being TRBD2 (6 bases). Germline V gene lookup returns CDR1 SEHNR and CDR2 FQNEAQ (reference sequence). This CDR3 region has 15 residues. V was cut by 5 bases and J by 9 bases, with 19 bases left in between. The CDR3 coding sequence is TGTGCCAGCAGCCAGGACGGCCCGGGGGTAAGGGAGCTGTTTTTT. Encoded protein: CASSQDGPGVRELFF.

The gene calls are TRBV9 and TRBJ2-1; D unresolved. This CDR3 comprises 12 residues. The V and J ends lost 0 bases and 8 bases respectively, with 6 bases between them. The germline CDR1 and CDR2 sequences are SGDLS and YYNGEE. The CDR3 sequence is CASSVGRDEQFF. The CDR3 DNA is TGTGCCAGCAGCGTAGGTAGGGATGAGCAGTTCTTC.

This clone was seen only once. This chain connects TRBV30 to TRBJ1-2, with D hard to call. The CDR3 loop spans 13 amino acids. V gave up 0 bases and J gave up 7 bases, with 12 bases separating them. The germline V gene encodes CDR1 GTSNPN and CDR2 SVGIG (reference sequence). The CDR3 DNA reads as TGTGCCTGGAGTGTATTGAGGTCCCGTGGCTACACCTTC. Translation: CAWSVLRSRGYTF.

The gene calls are TRBV4-1 and TRBJ2-3; TRBD1 aligns across 9 bases. The ends lost 4 bases at V and 4 bases at J; junction bases unmatched: 6. The germline V gene encodes CDR1 MGHRA and CDR2 YSYEKL. The CDR3 spans 15 residues. DNA for the CDR3: TGCGCCAGCAGCCTCCGACAGGGGGGGGCAGATACGCAGTATTTT. This gives the protein CASSLRQGGADTQYF.

The CDR3 here is CASNSIAGDEPQHF. In DNA, the CDR3 is TGTGCCAGCAACTCCATAGCGGGGGATGAGCCCCAGCATTTT. The chain recombines TRBV28 with TRBJ1-5, with a tentative D call TRBD1 (5 bases). Trimming removed 7 bases at V and 8 bases at J, with 18 bases between. The CDR3 runs to 14 residues. Germline V gene lookup returns CDR1 MDHEN and CDR2 SYDVKM.